These T cell receptor beta chains were read from a single sample in a study of T cell responses to AZD1222 COVID-19 vaccine. Some clones are missing from TCRdb's copy, which holds only in-frame ones; the method was immunoSEQ multiplex PCR. Here the sample spans 150,000 or so clones, around 92% being singletons. This sample comprised peripheral blood, obtained on day 0 of AZD1222 vaccination. All receptors derive from an adult in good health. Both conserved end residues are part of each CDR3. Fields, in order: clone size, V gene, J gene, D gene, CDR3 DNA, CDR3 protein. A D gene is named only where the DNA matches it firmly. Size is stated for part of the rows, as once, few or many counts, or as a class when the clone is expanded.

clone_size: .
v_call: TRBV4-2
j_call: TRBJ2-7
d_call: TRBD2
cdr3_nt: TGTGCCAGCAGCCAAGAGGGGACTAGCTTCTACGAGCAGTACTTC
cdr3_aa: CASSQEGTSFYEQYF

clone_size: .
v_call: TRBV19
j_call: TRBJ1-2
d_call: .
cdr3_nt: TGTGCCAGTAGTATCGGGGGAAGGGGCTACACCTTC
cdr3_aa: CASSIGGRGYTF

clone_size: .
v_call: TRBV5-6
j_call: TRBJ2-7
d_call: .
cdr3_nt: TGTGCCAGCAGCTTGACGGGGCCTGGGGAGCAGTACTTC
cdr3_aa: CASSLTGPGEQYF

clone_size: .
v_call: TRBV7-9
j_call: TRBJ1-1
d_call: .
cdr3_nt: TGTGCCAGCAGCTTATACAGGGCTGGTACTGAAGCTTTCTTT
cdr3_aa: CASSLYRAGTEAFF

clone_size: .
v_call: TRBV30
j_call: TRBJ1-2
d_call: .
cdr3_nt: TGTGCCTGGAGTGTACGTCAAGGGGCTCGAGGCTACACCTTC
cdr3_aa: CAWSVRQGARGYTF

clone_size: .
v_call: TRBV7-9
j_call: TRBJ1-1
d_call: .
cdr3_nt: TGTGCCAGCAGCTTACGGGTCCAGGGTAAGGGCACTGAAGCTTTCTTT
cdr3_aa: CASSLRVQGKGTEAFF

clone_size: few
v_call: TRBV7-2
j_call: TRBJ2-7
d_call: .
cdr3_nt: TGTGCCAGCAGCTTAGGGCAGGTCAGCTCCTACGAGCAGTACTTC
cdr3_aa: CASSLGQVSSYEQYF

clone_size: .
v_call: TRBV7-7
j_call: TRBJ2-5
d_call: .
cdr3_nt: TGTGCTAGCAGCCAAGGGGGGCAGGGAGCGACCCAGTACTTC
cdr3_aa: CASSQGGQGATQYF

clone_size: .
v_call: TRBV30
j_call: TRBJ2-3
d_call: TRBD2
cdr3_nt: TGTGCCTGGAGTGATACTAGCGGGGGGAAGTATTTT
cdr3_aa: CAWSDTSGGKYF

clone_size: .
v_call: TRBV29-1
j_call: TRBJ1-1
d_call: .
cdr3_nt: TGCAGCGTTCTCAGGGGTCGGAACACTGAAGCTTTCTTT
cdr3_aa: CSVLRGRNTEAFF

clone_size: .
v_call: TRBV27
j_call: TRBJ2-1
d_call: .
cdr3_nt: TGTGCCATCGGGACCCGCGGGGGCCATTTTCGGGATGAGCAGTTCTTC
cdr3_aa: CAIGTRGGHFRDEQFF

clone_size: many
v_call: TRBV6-4
j_call: TRBJ2-1
d_call: TRBD2
cdr3_nt: TGTGCCAGCAGTGAGCTAGCGGGAGGGCACAATGAGCAGTTCTTC
cdr3_aa: CASSELAGGHNEQFF

clone_size: .
v_call: TRBV7-9
j_call: TRBJ1-5
d_call: .
cdr3_nt: TGTGCCAGCAGCTTAGATGGGGGAGGGACTCAGCCCCAGCATTTT
cdr3_aa: CASSLDGGGTQPQHF

clone_size: .
v_call: TRBV12-5
j_call: TRBJ2-2
d_call: .
cdr3_nt: TGTGCTAGTGGTTTGGTACGAGGTGCCCCCGGGCAGCTGTTTTTT
cdr3_aa: CASGLVRGAPGQLFF

clone_size: .
v_call: TRBV10-3
j_call: TRBJ2-3
d_call: .
cdr3_nt: TGTGCCATCAGTGGAACGAGTAGTAGTGGAACAGATACGCAGTATTTT
cdr3_aa: CAISGTSSSGTDTQYF

clone_size: .
v_call: TRBV6-1
j_call: TRBJ2-3
d_call: .
cdr3_nt: TGTGCCAGCAGTGAACTCAGCACAGATACGCAGTATTTT
cdr3_aa: CASSELSTDTQYF

clone_size: .
v_call: TRBV27
j_call: TRBJ2-4
d_call: TRBD2
cdr3_nt: TGTGCCAGCAGTTCCCCTTATGGAAGCGGGACCAAAAACATTCAGTACTTC
cdr3_aa: CASSSPYGSGTKNIQYF

clone_size: once
v_call: TRBV6-6
j_call: TRBJ2-4
d_call: .
cdr3_nt: TGTGCCAGCAGTTCGACTCAAGCCAAAAACATTCAGTACTTC
cdr3_aa: CASSSTQAKNIQYF

clone_size: .
v_call: TRBV12-3/TRBV12-4
j_call: TRBJ2-2
d_call: .
cdr3_nt: TGTGCCAGCGGGAAGTTAGCCGGGGAGCTGTTTTTT
cdr3_aa: CASGKLAGELFF

clone_size: .
v_call: TRBV10-3
j_call: TRBJ1-5
d_call: .
cdr3_nt: TGTGCCATCAAGGGGTGGAATCAGCCCCAGCATTTT
cdr3_aa: CAIKGWNQPQHF

clone_size: .
v_call: TRBV4-1
j_call: TRBJ2-7
d_call: .
cdr3_nt: TGCGCCAGCAGCCAAGCCGGGTGGGGTAGCGAGCAGTACTTC
cdr3_aa: CASSQAGWGSEQYF

clone_size: .
v_call: TRBV28
j_call: TRBJ1-2
d_call: TRBD1
cdr3_nt: TGTGCCAGCACCTACTCTCGCCGACAGGGCTACTATGGCTACACCTTC
cdr3_aa: CASTYSRRQGYYGYTF

clone_size: .
v_call: TRBV12-5
j_call: TRBJ2-3
d_call: TRBD1
cdr3_nt: TGTGCTAGTGGTTCCGGGACAGGGTTCACAGATACGCAGTATTTT
cdr3_aa: CASGSGTGFTDTQYF

clone_size: .
v_call: TRBV2
j_call: TRBJ2-1
d_call: TRBD1
cdr3_nt: TGTGCCAGCAACCGCAGGCAGGGGGTTAACAATGAGCAGTTCTTC
cdr3_aa: CASNRRQGVNNEQFF

clone_size: .
v_call: TRBV15
j_call: TRBJ2-3
d_call: .
cdr3_nt: TGTGCCACCAGCAGCTTGACTTGGGATACGCAGTATTTT
cdr3_aa: CATSSLTWDTQYF

clone_size: .
v_call: TRBV28
j_call: TRBJ2-6
d_call: .
cdr3_nt: TGTGCCAGCAGTTTTGGCAGGGATCCTGGGGCCAACGTCCTGACTTTC
cdr3_aa: CASSFGRDPGANVLTF

clone_size: .
v_call: TRBV7-2
j_call: TRBJ2-3
d_call: .
cdr3_nt: TGTGCCAGCAGCTTCGGGAATAGCGGAGGCACCTTTGATACGCAGTATTTT
cdr3_aa: CASSFGNSGGTFDTQYF

clone_size: .
v_call: TRBV7-9
j_call: TRBJ2-2
d_call: .
cdr3_nt: TGTGCCAGCAGCTTCATCACCGGGGAGCTGTTTTTT
cdr3_aa: CASSFITGELFF

clone_size: .
v_call: TRBV6-2/TRBV6-3
j_call: TRBJ2-5
d_call: .
cdr3_nt: TGTGCCAGCAGTTACTCAGGGGCCCAAGAGACCCAGTACTTC
cdr3_aa: CASSYSGAQETQYF

clone_size: .
v_call: TRBV15
j_call: TRBJ2-2
d_call: .
cdr3_nt: TGTGCCACCAGCAGAGATCGACTGATTACCGGGGAGCTGTTTTTT
cdr3_aa: CATSRDRLITGELFF

clone_size: .
v_call: TRBV6-2/TRBV6-3
j_call: TRBJ1-6
d_call: .
cdr3_nt: TGTGCCAGCAGTTACTCAAGTTCACCCCTCCACTTT
cdr3_aa: CASSYSSSPLHF

clone_size: .
v_call: TRBV6-6
j_call: TRBJ2-7
d_call: .
cdr3_nt: TGTGCCAGCACCCACCGGGCCACCCTAGGGCAGTACTTC
cdr3_aa: CASTHRATLGQYF

clone_size: .
v_call: TRBV18
j_call: TRBJ1-5
d_call: .
cdr3_nt: TGTGCCAGCTCACCACTCGGTGGGCGCAATCAGCCCCAGCATTTT
cdr3_aa: CASSPLGGRNQPQHF

clone_size: .
v_call: TRBV2
j_call: TRBJ1-5
d_call: TRBD1
cdr3_nt: TGTGCCAGCAGAGGTAACAGGGGGGCAAGCAATCAGCCCCAGCATTTT
cdr3_aa: CASRGNRGASNQPQHF

clone_size: .
v_call: TRBV5-1
j_call: TRBJ2-7
d_call: .
cdr3_nt: TGCGCCAGCAGCAAAAATCCTTTGACAGCTGACTACGAGCAGTACTTC
cdr3_aa: CASSKNPLTADYEQYF

clone_size: medium-sized
v_call: TRBV6-1
j_call: TRBJ2-7
d_call: .
cdr3_nt: TGTGCCAGCAGTGAAGAAGGGAGCAGTCCCTACGAGCAGTACTTC
cdr3_aa: CASSEEGSSPYEQYF

clone_size: .
v_call: TRBV11-3
j_call: TRBJ2-3
d_call: .
cdr3_nt: TGTGCCAGCAGCGGAGGGCGATGGGGCACAGATACGCAGTATTTT
cdr3_aa: CASSGGRWGTDTQYF

clone_size: few
v_call: TRBV5-6
j_call: TRBJ2-2
d_call: .
cdr3_nt: TGTGCCAGCAGCTTGTTGGGGACCGTCGGGGAGCTGTTTTTT
cdr3_aa: CASSLLGTVGELFF

clone_size: .
v_call: TRBV5-5
j_call: TRBJ1-6
d_call: TRBD1
cdr3_nt: TGTGCCAGCAGTCAGACCTCTGGGACAGTACATTCACCCCTCCACTTT
cdr3_aa: CASSQTSGTVHSPLHF

clone_size: .
v_call: TRBV19
j_call: TRBJ2-1
d_call: TRBD2
cdr3_nt: TGTGCCAGTAGCACAAAGACTCTGGGGCGGACTAGCGGGAGGGCCCATGAGCAGTTCTTC
cdr3_aa: CASSTKTLGRTSGRAHEQFF

clone_size: .
v_call: TRBV13
j_call: TRBJ1-1
d_call: .
cdr3_nt: TGTGCCAGCAGCTCGGTCGGGCGCCCTGAAGCTTTCTTT
cdr3_aa: CASSSVGRPEAFF

clone_size: once
v_call: TRBV28
j_call: TRBJ2-1
d_call: .
cdr3_nt: TGTGCCAGCGGTCTGATACGGGATGAGCAGTTCTTC
cdr3_aa: CASGLIRDEQFF

clone_size: many
v_call: TRBV10-3
j_call: TRBJ1-1
d_call: TRBD1
cdr3_nt: TGTGCCATCAGTGAGTCCGAGGACAGGCCAGGGACTGAAGCTTTCTTT
cdr3_aa: CAISESEDRPGTEAFF

clone_size: .
v_call: TRBV11-2
j_call: TRBJ1-2
d_call: .
cdr3_nt: TGTGCCAGCAGCTCCCCTCCCGGCCCCTCCTCCCCCGGTTATGGCTACACCTTC
cdr3_aa: CASSSPPGPSSPGYGYTF

clone_size: .
v_call: TRBV7-2
j_call: TRBJ1-3
d_call: .
cdr3_nt: TGTGCCAGCAGCTTAGGGACAGCGCACTCTGGAAACACCATATATTTT
cdr3_aa: CASSLGTAHSGNTIYF

clone_size: once
v_call: TRBV27
j_call: TRBJ1-2
d_call: TRBD1
cdr3_nt: TGTGCCAGCAGTTTCCTTGGGACAGATAAGGGCTACACCTTC
cdr3_aa: CASSFLGTDKGYTF